Included here is one T cell receptor (beta chain) sequence, with context. TCRdb's table, derived via immunoSEQ multiplex PCR, lists solely in-frame clones and lacks some. The table has about 48,000 clones, 80% to 95% seen once. This entry comes from a study of T cell changes during pregnancy in multiple sclerosis. Germline values: CDR1 SGHTA, CDR2 FQGNSA. The CDR3 length is 13 residues. Trimming at V came to 5 bases and at J to 6 bases, leaving 6 bases not matched to a gene. The clonotype comes from a female donor with multiple sclerosis, enrolled in a pregnancy study. This specimen was CD4+ T cells from peripheral blood mononuclear cells, taken in the third trimester of pregnancy. This rearrangement joins TRBV7-2 to TRBJ2-7, with TRBD2 matching over 8 bases. The CDR3, as DNA: TGTGCCAGCAGCCTAGGACTAGCTGGCGAGCAGTACTTC. Encoded protein: CASSLGLAGEQYF. Supplemented by reference TRBV7-2 and TRBJ2-7, the full variable domain reads GAGVSQSPSNKVTEKGKDVELRCDPISGHTALYWYRQSLGQGLEFLIYFQGNSAPDKSGLPSDRFSAERTGGSVSTLTIQRTQQEDSAVYLCASSLGLAGEQYFGPGTRLTVT.